This TCR beta chain is drawn from a study of blood T cell repertoires in COVID-19. CDR1 and CDR2 from the germline V gene are MNHEY and SVGEGT. V lost 3 bases and J 6 bases, leaving 14 bases between the germline ends. The CDR3 runs to 14 residues. The data were produced by immunoSEQ multiplex PCR, yet TCRdb's version contains in-frame clones alone and is incomplete. The sample includes 70,000 to 90,000 clones, 75% to 90% seen only once; the top ten take approximately 7.2%. A single count supports this clone. This rearrangement joins TRBV6-2 or TRBV6-3 to TRBJ1-1; D gene unclear. This sequence was found in a man in his fifties or sixties with acute or convalescent COVID-19. Sequencing input: peripheral blood. Here the CDR3 reads CASSYSFITAEAFF. As DNA, the CDR3 is TGTGCCAGCAGTTATTCTTTTATCACGGCTGAAGCTTTCTTT.